This T cell receptor beta chain was identified in a study of shared clonotypes between healthy human individuals. There are a few counts of this clone. Its antigen is unknown. Assay: immunoSEQ multiplex PCR; the TCRdb copy retains only in-frame clones and omits some. The sample gives 1 million to 1.2 million clones, 77% of which show up once; approximately 0.95% is in the top ten. This CDR3 has 14 residues. The ends lost 5 bases at V and 10 bases at J; junction bases unmatched: 7. The germline gives CDR1 GTSNPN, CDR2 SVGIG (reference sequence). Study-level points and caveats: Even with large depth, rarefaction showed that sorted-subset sequencing was incomplete.

This sequence joins TRBV30 and TRBJ2-1; 14 bases agree with TRBD2. This receptor was taken from a man in his late teens or twenties in good health. Some clones in this sample may be carry-over from other donors' samples. The source material was memory CD4+ T cells from PBMCs. Sample subset: CD45RA-negative fraction. The CDR3 loop is CAWDRGLAGVEQFF. CDR3 DNA: TGTGCCTGGGACCGGGGACTAGCGGGAGTGGAGCAGTTCTTC.